The 30 T cell receptor beta chains below come from one sample, sequenced in a study of T cell repertoires in cytomegalovirus infection. TCRdb recomputed calls from the reads with MiXCR, one row per CDR3 protein. The data contain approximately 500,000 distinct CDR3 sequences, 33% of them seen just once; the ten biggest clones take up 17%. No antigen has been assigned to these receptors. This specimen consisted of cultured PBMCs, obtained from culture after CMV antigen stimulation. Receptor source: a human donor in good health (CMV status not recorded). Some clones in this sample may be carry-over from other donors' samples.

This rearrangement joins TRBV10-3 to TRBJ1-1; weak D call: TRBD1 (5 bases). Germline assignment: CDR1 ENHRY and CDR2 SYGVKD. The CDR3 loop spans 15 amino acids. V was shortened by 6 bases and J by 0 bases, with 14 bases between the two germline ends. CDR3 region: CAISRGGQLNTEAFF. DNA for the CDR3: TGTGCCATCAGCCGCGGCGGACAATTGAACACTGAAGCTTTCTTT.

The chain links TRBV6-2 or TRBV6-3 to TRBJ2-1; TRBD2 agrees at 12 bases. The length of the CDR3 is 18 residues. V gave up 0 bases and J gave up 0 bases; unmatched junction bases: 3. Germline V gene lookup returns CDR1 MNHEY and CDR2 SVGEGT. The CDR3 spells CASSYSMTSGSSYNEQFF. Written as DNA, the CDR3 is TGTGCCAGCAGTTACTCGATGACTAGCGGGAGCTCCTACAATGAGCAGTTCTTC.

The V gene is TRBV3-1, the J gene TRBJ1-2; D remains ambiguous. The germline CDR1 and CDR2 sequences are LGHDT and YNNKEL (reference sequence). Trimming stripped 1 base from V and 3 bases from J, with 18 bases between. The CDR3 covers 17 residues. The CDR3 nucleotides read TGTGCCAGCAGCCAAGGGTTAGACGCTAAGTGGGACTATGGCTACACCTTC. Its protein is CASSQGLDAKWDYGYTF.

V usage is TRBV30 and J usage is TRBJ2-1; the D is unclear. The length of the CDR3 is 15 residues. Between the trimmed V and J ends, which lost 5 bases and 3 bases, there was a span of 17 bases. The germline V gene has CDR1 GTSNPN and CDR2 SVGIG (reference sequence). The CDR3 spells CAWVAGSSRYNEQFF. CDR3 nucleotides: TGTGCCTGGGTGGCAGGCAGCTCACGCTACAATGAGCAGTTCTTC.

This clonotype was recorded a few times. V is TRBV15 and J is TRBJ2-7; 7 positions match TRBD1. CDR1 is LNHNV and CDR2 is YYDKDF in the germline V gene (reference sequence). The CDR3 runs to 13 residues. V dropped 6 bases and J dropped 2; count of bases not matched to a gene: 4. CDR3 nucleotide sequence: TGTGCCACCAGTTACGGGACAGCCTACGAGCAGTACGTC. Its translation: CATSYGTAYEQYV.

This chain uses TRBV6-4 with TRBJ1-5, with TRBD1 identical over 9 bases. Trimming at V came to 11 bases and at J to 0 bases, leaving 8 bases not matched to a gene. The CDR3 covers 15 residues. Per the germline V gene, CDR1 is MRHNA and CDR2 is SNTAGT. CDR3 in amino acids: CADGGQGTSNQPQHF. CDR3 coding DNA: TGTGCCGACGGTGGACAGGGGACTAGCAATCAGCCCCAGCATTTT.

This clonotype came up a few times. The chain carries TRBV19 and TRBJ2-1, with D perhaps matching TRBD2 (5 bases). Germline values: CDR1 LNHDA, CDR2 SQIVND (reference sequence). The ends were cut back, 3 bases at V and 8 bases at J, with 17 bases in the middle. The CDR3 has 15 amino acids. The chain's CDR3 is CASSIRGSRFDEQFF. The CDR3 DNA sequence: TGTGCCAGTAGTATCAGAGGGTCTAGATTTGATGAGCAGTTCTTC.

This clonotype was counted between two and nine times. The rearrangement joins TRBV18 to TRBJ2-1, with D perhaps matching TRBD1 (5 bases). Germline V lookup: CDR1 KGHSH, CDR2 LQKENI. This CDR3 has 15 residues. V was pared by 1 base and J by 0 bases, with 7 bases between. The CDR3 DNA follows: TGTGCCAGCTCACCACTAGGACACTCCTACAATGAGCAGTTCTTC. Translation gives CASSPLGHSYNEQFF.

In this sample, this clonotype turned up a few times. This chain joins TRBV20-1 and TRBJ2-1; 7 bases fit TRBD2. CDR1 is DFQATT and CDR2 is SNEGSKA in the germline V gene (reference sequence). The CDR3 covers 13 residues. V lost 3 bases to trimming and J lost 10 bases; unmatched junction nucleotides: 9. The CDR3 spells CSASPGLDREQFF. In DNA, the CDR3 is TGCAGTGCTAGTCCCGGACTAGACCGCGAGCAGTTCTTC.

V and J are TRBV6-2 or TRBV6-3 and TRBJ1-2; D unresolved. Looked up from germline, CDR1 is MNHEY and CDR2 is SVGEGT. The CDR3 spans 15 residues. Trimming pared 4 bases from V and 0 bases from J, leaving 12 bases between. CDR3 coding DNA: TGTGCCAGCAGTTCCCCGGAAGGGACTAACTATGGCTACACCTTC. It codes for CASSSPEGTNYGYTF.

This clonotype was counted only a few times. The chain combines TRBV4-1 with TRBJ2-3; no definite D call. The V gene lost 1 base and the J gene lost 8 bases, with 13 bases spanning the gap. From germline, CDR1 is MGHRA and CDR2 YSYEKL. The CDR3 consists of 14 residues. CDR3 amino acids: CASSQVSGPATQYF. In DNA form, the CDR3 reads TGCGCCAGCAGCCAAGTGTCCGGGCCCGCTACGCAGTATTTT.

This clonotype was observed a handful of times. This chain connects TRBV11-1 to TRBJ2-5; a possible D gene is TRBD2 (6 bases). V lost 3 bases and J lost 3, with 20 bases in between. Germline V gene sequence: CDR1 SGHAT, CDR2 FQDESV (reference sequence). The CDR3 has 17 residues. The CDR3 loop reads CASSFFPLGTHKETQYF. CDR3 DNA: TGTGCCAGCAGCTTTTTCCCCCTCGGGACTCATAAAGAGACCCAGTACTTC. Full variable domain (outside the CDR3, taken from reference TRBV11-1 and TRBJ2-5): EAEVAQSPRYKITEKSQAVAFWCDPISGHATLYWYRQILGQGPELLVQFQDESVVDDSQLPKDRFSAERLKGVDSTLKIQPAELGDSAMYLCASSFFPLGTHKETQYFGPGTRLLVL.

This clonotype turned up a few times. The chain combines TRBV19 with TRBJ1-2, with TRBD1 matching over 7 bases. The CDR3 length is 13 residues. The V segment lost 3 bases and the J segment 2 bases; nucleotides outside the gene matches: 0. Germline V gives CDR1 LNHDA, CDR2 SQIVND (reference sequence). The CDR3 nucleotides read TGTGCCAGTAGTATGACAGGGAACTATGGCTACACCTTC. Its protein product is CASSMTGNYGYTF.

The rearrangement uses TRBV19 and TRBJ2-7; D not resolved. Germline V lookup: CDR1 LNHDA, CDR2 SQIVND (reference sequence). This CDR3 has 13 amino acids. V lost 3 bases and J 3 bases, leaving 9 bases between the germline ends. Here the CDR3 reads CASSMRSFYEQYF. The CDR3 nucleotides read TGTGCCAGTAGTATGAGGTCCTTCTACGAGCAGTACTTC.

This clonotype has only a few counts. The gene calls are TRBV2 and TRBJ2-1; either TRBD1 or TRBD2 may fit D (5 bases each). The ends were cut back, 8 bases at V and 2 bases at J, with 13 bases in the middle. Germline CDR1 and CDR2: SNHLY and FYNNEI. The CDR3 has 14 amino acids. The CDR3 loop reads CASCRDGTYNEQFF. CDR3 nucleotides: TGTGCCAGCTGTCGGGACGGCACCTACAATGAGCAGTTCTTC.

This clonotype was counted between two and nine times. The chain employs TRBV7-2 and TRBJ2-3; D unclear. The germline gives CDR1 SGHTA, CDR2 FQGNSA. This CDR3 contains 12 residues. V gave up 7 bases and J gave up 5 bases, with 10 bases separating them. This CDR3 reads CASTQSRDTQYF. The CDR3 nucleotides read TGTGCCAGCACCCAGTCCCGAGATACGCAGTATTTT.

This clonotype was counted a single time. The chain uses TRBV6-5 and TRBJ2-5, with D possibly TRBD2 on 5 matching bases. In germline, CDR1 is MNHEY, CDR2 SVGAGI. The CDR3 contains 16 residues. Deletions cut 2 bases from V and 5 bases from J, with 18 bases between. DNA of the CDR3: TGTGCCAGCAGTTACGCCTCTGTCGGACTCCTGGAGACCCAGTACTTC. Residues: CASSYASVGLLETQYF.

This clonotype was seen a few times. The rearrangement joins TRBV3-1 to TRBJ2-5, with 8 positions matching TRBD2. Germline CDR1 reads LGHDT; CDR2 reads YNNKEL (reference sequence). V dropped 4 bases and J dropped 0; count of bases not matched to a gene: 7. This CDR3 has 16 residues. Here the CDR3 DNA reads TGTGCCAGCAGCCGCGGACTAGCTGAGTACCAAGAGACCCAGTACTTC. Its translation: CASSRGLAEYQETQYF.

The chain combines TRBV29-1 with TRBJ2-7, with 9 bases fitting TRBD2. CDR1 and CDR2 from the germline V gene are SQVTM and ANQGSEA. The V and J ends lost 6 bases and 9 bases, in that order; junction bases with no gene match: 12. The CDR3 has 13 amino acids. The CDR3 loop reads CSVVRAGGRGQYF. The DNA of the CDR3 is TGCAGCGTCGTTAGAGCGGGAGGTAGAGGGCAGTACTTC.

This clonotype has only a few counts. J is TRBJ1-1 and V is TRBV5-1; D is possibly TRBD1 (6 bases). CDR1 and CDR2 from the germline V gene are SGHRS and YFSETQ. The CDR3 sequence is 14 residues long. The germline V and J ends were trimmed by 4 bases and 0 bases, with 10 bases remaining between them. CDR3: CASSQDSLNTEAFF. The CDR3 DNA reads as TGCGCCAGCAGCCAGGACAGCTTGAACACTGAAGCTTTCTTT.

This clonotype was seen more than once but under ten times. The CDR3 sequence is CASSGGVQETQYF. In nucleotides, the CDR3 is TGTGCCAGCAGCGGAGGGGTCCAAGAGACCCAGTACTTC. V is TRBV7-2 and J is TRBJ2-5, with D possibly being TRBD2 (6 bases). V dropped 5 bases and J dropped 1 base, with 8 bases sitting between them. The CDR3 loop spans 13 amino acids. Looked up from germline, CDR1 is SGHTA and CDR2 is FQGNSA.

This clonotype has just a few counts. The gene calls are TRBV6-2 or TRBV6-3 and TRBJ1-5; 7 bases fit TRBD1. The CDR3 totals 14 residues. The trim removed 7 bases at V and 5 bases at J, leaving 8 bases unmatched. Per germline, CDR1 MNHEY and CDR2 SVGEGT. The CDR3 DNA is TGTGCCAGCAACCTTTACAGGGGCCATCAGCCCCAGCATTTT. Translating gives CASNLYRGHQPQHF.

The CDR3 region has the DNA TGTGCCATCAGTGACAGTAAAAACATTCAGTACTTC. This codes for CAISDSKNIQYF. The J gene is TRBJ2-4, the V gene TRBV10-3; D is undetermined. This CDR3 spans 12 amino acids. The germline V gene encodes CDR1 ENHRY and CDR2 SYGVKD. The V and J ends lost 3 bases and 4 bases respectively, with 4 bases between them.

The V and J genes are TRBV4-2 and TRBJ2-1, with D perhaps matching TRBD2 (6 bases). Germline V lookup: CDR1 LGHNA, CDR2 YNFKEQ. This CDR3 is 16 amino acids long. V was cut by 1 base and J by 8 bases, with 18 bases left in between. This CDR3 is CASSQVEPGVADEQFF. CDR3 nucleotide sequence: TGTGCCAGCAGCCAAGTTGAGCCGGGAGTAGCGGATGAGCAGTTCTTC.

The J gene is TRBJ2-5, the V gene TRBV5-3, with 7 positions matching TRBD2. TRBV5-3 is an ORF for which the function is uncertain. The CDR3 covers 17 residues. V dropped 0 bases and J dropped 0; count of bases not matched to a gene: 8. The CDR3 loop reads CARSLGSLRGYQETQYF. DNA for the CDR3: TGTGCCAGAAGCTTGGGGTCGCTGCGGGGGTACCAAGAGACCCAGTACTTC.

The V and J genes are TRBV30 and TRBJ1-2; 9 nucleotides line up with TRBD1. The germline CDR1 and CDR2 sequences are GTSNPN and SVGIG (reference sequence). CDR3 length equals 17 residues. The V and J ends lost 4 bases and 0 bases, in that order; junction bases with no gene match: 12. CDR3 amino acids: CAWKVGTGFTANYGYTF. CDR3 DNA: TGTGCCTGGAAAGTGGGGACAGGGTTTACCGCTAACTATGGCTACACCTTC.

There are a few counts of this clonotype. V and J are TRBV7-2 and TRBJ2-5; D is ambiguous. The V and J ends lost 5 bases and 5 bases respectively, with 15 bases between them. This CDR3 has 14 amino acids. Germline V lookup: CDR1 SGHTA, CDR2 FQGNSA. CDR3 sequence reads: CASSPTDLEETQYF. For the CDR3, the DNA is TGTGCCAGCAGCCCTACGGACCTGGAGGAGACCCAGTACTTC.

This chain links TRBV12-3 or TRBV12-4 with TRBJ2-1, with D possibly matching TRBD1 (5 bases). Trimming shortened V by 3 bases and J by 6 bases, and 9 bases separated the two germline ends. This CDR3 is built from 13 residues. CDR3 DNA: TGTGCCAGCAGTTTGCAGGGATCCAATGAGCAGTTCTTC. Translating it yields CASSLQGSNEQFF.

V usage is TRBV7-2 and J usage is TRBJ1-5; no clear D gene. The CDR3 is made up of 14 amino acids. The germline V gene encodes CDR1 SGHTA and CDR2 FQGNSA. Trimming stripped 0 bases from V and 5 bases from J, with 8 bases between. The CDR3 DNA reads TGTGCCAGCAGCTTAGCGTTTGGGGATCAGCCCCAGCATTTT. Protein product: CASSLAFGDQPQHF.

J is TRBJ2-2 and V is TRBV6-6; D uncertain. The CDR3 consists of 12 residues. The ends were cut back, 1 base at V and 7 bases at J, with 4 bases in the middle. In germline, CDR1 is MNHNY, CDR2 SVGAGI (reference sequence). The CDR3 nucleotides read TGTGCCAGCAGTTACTACGGCGGGGAGCTGTTTTTT. Its protein is CASSYYGGELFF.